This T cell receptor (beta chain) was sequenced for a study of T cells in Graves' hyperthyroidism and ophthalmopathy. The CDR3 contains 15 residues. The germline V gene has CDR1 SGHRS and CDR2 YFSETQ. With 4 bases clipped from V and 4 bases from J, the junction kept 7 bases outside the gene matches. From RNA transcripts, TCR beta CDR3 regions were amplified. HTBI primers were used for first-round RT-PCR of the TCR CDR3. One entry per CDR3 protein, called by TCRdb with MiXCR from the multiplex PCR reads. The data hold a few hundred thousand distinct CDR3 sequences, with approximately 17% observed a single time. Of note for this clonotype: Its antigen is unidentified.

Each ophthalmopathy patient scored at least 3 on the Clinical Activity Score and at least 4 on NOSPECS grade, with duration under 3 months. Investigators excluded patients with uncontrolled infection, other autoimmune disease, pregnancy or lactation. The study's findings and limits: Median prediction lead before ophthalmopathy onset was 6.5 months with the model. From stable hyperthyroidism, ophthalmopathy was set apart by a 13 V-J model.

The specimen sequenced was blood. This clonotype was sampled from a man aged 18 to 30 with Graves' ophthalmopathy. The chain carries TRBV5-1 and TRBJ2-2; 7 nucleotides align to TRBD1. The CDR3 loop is CASSGKDRRTGELFF. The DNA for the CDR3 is TGCGCCAGCAGCGGAAAGGACAGGCGCACCGGGGAGCTGTTTTTT.